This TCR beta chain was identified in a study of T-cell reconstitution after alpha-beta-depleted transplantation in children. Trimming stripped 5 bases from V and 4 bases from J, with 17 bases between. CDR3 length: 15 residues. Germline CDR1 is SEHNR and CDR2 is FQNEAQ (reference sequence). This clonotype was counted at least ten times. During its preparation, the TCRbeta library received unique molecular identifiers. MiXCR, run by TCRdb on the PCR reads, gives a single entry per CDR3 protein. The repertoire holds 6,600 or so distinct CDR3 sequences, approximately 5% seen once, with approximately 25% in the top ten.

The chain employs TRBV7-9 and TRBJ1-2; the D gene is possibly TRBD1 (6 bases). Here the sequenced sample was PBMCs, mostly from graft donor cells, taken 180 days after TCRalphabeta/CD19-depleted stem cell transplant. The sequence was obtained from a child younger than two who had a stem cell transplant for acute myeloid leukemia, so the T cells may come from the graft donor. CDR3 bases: TGTGCCAGCAGCCGACAATGGACAGCCTCCTATGGCTACACCTTC. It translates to CASSRQWTASYGYTF.